The 4 T cell receptor beta chains below were found in one sample sequenced in a study of T cells after posttransplantation cyclophosphamide. Profiling relied on immunoSEQ multiplex PCR, and the TCRdb table lists in-frame clones only, not all of them. The sample was found to contain some 2,000 clones, and every one recurs. Busulfan-fludarabine conditioning, marrow transplant, and cyclophosphamide on days +3 and +4 were administered. The sample here was PBMCs, taken 86 days after allogeneic stem cell transplant with posttransplant cyclophosphamide. Receptors originate from a female patient in her 60s who received an allogeneic stem cell transplant from a related donor and was CMV-positive. These T cells may partly come from the graft donor.

This clone was seen ten or more times. V and J are TRBV12-3 or TRBV12-4 and TRBJ2-5; D possibly corresponds to TRBD1 (6 bases). The CDR3 runs 12 residues. V was pared by 6 bases and J by 3 bases, with 8 bases between. The CDR3 spells CASRGGKETQYF. The CDR3 DNA sequence: TGTGCCAGCAGAGGGGGTAAAGAGACCCAGTACTTC.

This clone was counted at least ten times. This chain uses TRBV5-1 with TRBJ1-2; D gene unclear. Germline CDR1 reads SGHRS; CDR2 reads YFSETQ. V dropped 1 base and J dropped 0 bases, with 7 bases sitting between them. The CDR3 covers 14 residues. Here the CDR3 reads CASSLTATNYGYTF. The CDR3 DNA follows: TGCGCCAGCAGCTTGACTGCAACTAACTATGGCTACACCTTC.

By share of the sample, this clone is medium-sized. The chain has TRBV4-1 and TRBJ1-2; D perhaps matches TRBD1 (5 bases). This CDR3 has 20 residues. CDR1 is MGHRA and CDR2 is YSYEKL in the germline V gene. Trimming removed 1 base at V and 4 bases at J, with 28 bases between. CDR3 coding DNA: TGCGCCAGCAGCCAAGGTCAGAGCATAGGGGCCGCGAACGCGTTCTATGGCTACACCTTC. Translating it yields CASSQGQSIGAANAFYGYTF.

This sequence joins TRBV7-3 and TRBJ2-3, with D maybe TRBD1 (6 bases). Trimming cost V 8 bases and J 7 bases, with 16 bases left between them. CDR1 is SGHTA and CDR2 is FQGTGA in the germline V gene. There are 13 residues in the CDR3. CDR3 DNA sequence: TGTGCCAGCGGATCCGAACAGGGTCATACGCAGTATTTT. Amino acids: CASGSEQGHTQYF.